The T cell receptor beta chain described here comes from a study of cytomegalovirus exposure and HLA in healthy donors. Overall study context: Falling in the Caucasian-associated ancestry cluster were roughly 80% of approximately 410 genotyped donors.

The PCR contained 60 Vbeta and 13 Jbeta primers. Here immunoSEQ multiplex PCR was the method, and the copy in TCRdb shows in-frame clones only, minus some. This sample yields about 200,000 clones, of which 70% are seen a single time; 2.6% belongs to the top ten. This clone was found a few times. The antigen is undetermined. Study-wide results and limits: A later analysis linked a missense DCLRE1C variant to TCR beta V- and J-gene trimming. Researchers had no immune exposure information except CMV serostatus available. A later analysis found that most CMV-associated TCR beta chains appeared HLA-restricted.

There are 16 residues in the CDR3. V lost 0 bases to trimming and J lost 0 bases; unmatched junction nucleotides: 5. Looked up from germline, CDR1 is SGHDT and CDR2 is YYEEEE. The rearrangement links TRBV5-6 to TRBJ1-1, with 7 bases identical to TRBD1. The TCR was taken from a man aged 35 to 55 in good health and CMV-seropositive. What was sequenced was PBMCs. Here the CDR3 reads CASSLDSGQMNTEAFF. CDR3 in DNA: TGTGCCAGCAGCTTGGATTCGGGACAGATGAACACTGAAGCTTTCTTT. Using reference TRBV5-6 and TRBJ1-1 for the parts outside the CDR3, the full variable domain is DAGVTQSPTHLIKTRGQQVTLRCSPKSGHDTVSWYQQALGQGPQFIFQYYEEEERQRGNFPDRFSGHQFPNYSSELNVNALLLGDSALYLCASSLDSGQMNTEAFFGQGTRLTVV.